The entry below gives a single TCR beta chain sequence along with its context. No cognate antigen has been identified for it. No much larger clone is present one base from it, and per-base qualities are unavailable. This record comes from a study of blood T cell repertoires in COVID-19 (dated by TCRdb to 2018 to 2020). As for the study more broadly: Samples covering the acute and convalescent phases of COVID-19 were provided by collaborators in the United States, Italy and Spain. The repertoires were released in a freely available public database meant as a resource for research on the immune response to SARS-CoV-2. The samples were drawn from the first 160 participants of the ongoing ImmuneRACE study and from 1,254 subjects provided by 6 global collaborators. A de-identified subject ID, COVID-19 status, age in years and sex were almost always included in the sample metadata. The prospective study material was composed of cDNA or gDNA derived from T cells, B-cell-depleted T cells, or PBMCs. Subjects who had been exposed to COVID-19, were actively infected with it, or had recovered from it provided the deeply sampled blood TCRbeta repertoires that made up the dataset. Where available, HLA class I and class II types were taken from metadata supplied by the sample provider and were not determined by assay-based typing. The investigation overall reported the following: The quantity of clinical and demographic metadata differed by source and by participant and was supplied without curation.

The immunoSEQ Assay, a bias-controlled multiplex PCR, was used to amplify TCRbeta CDR3 regions from genomic DNA. As for how the authors treated the data: Within the assay, amplification of reference gene primers was used to estimate how many nucleated cells each sample contained. To quantify the absolute abundance of each unique TCRbeta CDR3 rearrangement, sequence reads were collapsed and filtered. For each sample, productive Simpson clonality was calculated as the square root of Simpson's diversity index over productive rearrangements. Drawn from immuneACCESS, this table holds only the in-frame rearrangements with V and J called that TCRdb kept. Clones are partly lost; checked studies trace under half to an unresolved V gene and leave the rest unexplained. V and J calls and clone size are those listed in that table; D and trimming were worked out from the DNA. In this sample the table shows some 65,000 clones, roughly 75% of which occur a single time. The ten largest clones add up to 9% to 10% of the sample.

Collaborating institutions collected whole blood in K2EDTA tubes following their own protocols. Collaborator samples were shipped for TCRbeta analysis as frozen whole blood, isolated PBMCs, or DNA extracted from either sample type. According to the germline V gene, CDR1 reads MGHDK and CDR2 reads SYGVNS. The CDR3, cysteine through phenylalanine, is 16 amino acids long. Of all the DNA, just the CDR3 is kept, 48 bases in frame from base 1. Compared with germline, V lacks 6 bases and J lacks 0 bases; bases without a gene match: 7. The sequence is built from TRBV25-1 and TRBJ1-4, and TRBD1 matches 7 of the central bases. The source material was peripheral blood. This receptor was obtained from a human donor in a cohort sampled during active COVID-19. The CDR3 region: CASSPGTVATNEKLFF. In nucleotide form, the sequence is TGTGCCAGCAGCCCCGGGACAGTTGCAACTAATGAAAAACTGTTTTTT.